The clone carrying this T cell receptor beta chain was observed at least ten times. The antigen remains undetermined. V dropped 6 bases and J dropped 0 bases, with 16 bases sitting between them. The CDR3 extends over 16 amino acids. Germline V gives CDR1 MNHNS, CDR2 SASEGT. These patients, aged 18 to 65, had recently diagnosed hyperthyroidism lasting under 2 months. Investigators excluded patients with uncontrolled infection, other autoimmune disease, pregnancy or lactation. First hyperthyroidism diagnosis is when the blood sample was obtained, before any ophthalmopathy symptoms. Amplified TCR beta CDR3 regions came from RNA transcripts. Researchers ran a first-round RT-PCR on the TCR CDR3 using the HTBI primer set. TCRdb redid the calling of the multiplex PCR reads with MiXCR, one entry per CDR3 protein. Of fewer than 350,000 distinct CDR3 sequences in the sample, more than 10% were seen once. This specimen comes from a study of T cells in Graves' hyperthyroidism and ophthalmopathy. Whole-study findings and limits: Clonotypes that were expanded in thyroid above 0.001 mostly appeared in blood too.

This chain joins TRBV6-1 and TRBJ2-3; perhaps TRBD1 as D (5 bases). This sequence originates from a woman in her twenties or thirties with Graves' hyperthyroidism that later progressed to Graves' ophthalmopathy. The sample comprised blood. CDR3 coding DNA: TGTGCCAGCAGGGGGCCTCTGGGCGCTAGCACAGATACGCAGTATTTT. Protein sequence: CASRGPLGASTDTQYF.